This T cell receptor beta chain appears in the sequencing data of a study of T-cell memory formation after mild COVID-19. Background on the study: The TCR clusters were mostly specific to one donor.

A few counts support this clonotype. Its antigen is undetermined. Using its own MiXCR run on the 5' RACE reads, TCRdb lists one record per CDR3 protein. The repertoire holds approximately 290,000 distinct CDR3 sequences, with roughly 21% as singletons. General study points: Largely, contracting CD4+ clones fell within CM and EM, and contracting CD8+ clones within EMRA.

The CDR3 runs to 13 residues. The germline CDR1 and CDR2 sequences are MDHEN and SYDVKM. The junction had 4 bases not matched to a gene; V was cut back by 6 bases and J by 4 bases. The chain employs TRBV28 and TRBJ2-7, with 9 bases that match TRBD1. This receptor was obtained from a man younger than 35 who had mild COVID-19 (a few samples of this study predate the infection). Cell type and time point are not known. The sample was PBMCs or a T cell subset sorted from them (not recorded which). The CDR3: CASRPGQGYEQYF. CDR3 DNA sequence: TGTGCCAGCAGACCGGGACAGGGATACGAGCAGTACTTC. Filled out from reference TRBV28 and TRBJ2-7, the complete variable domain reads DVKVTQSSRYLVKRTGEKVFLECVQDMDHENMFWYRQDPGLGLRLIYFSYDVKMKEKGDIPEGYSVSREKKERFSLILESASTNQTSMYLCASRPGQGYEQYFGPGTRLTVT.